This T cell receptor beta chain was identified in a study of blood T cell repertoires in COVID-19. Across the study: Material from acute and convalescent COVID-19 was sourced from the United States, Italy and Spain.

Profiled with immunoSEQ multiplex PCR; TCRdb holds only in-frame clones, not every one. The table shows about 130,000 clones, with 70% to 85% occurring only once. This clonotype originated in a woman in her forties or fifties with acute or convalescent COVID-19. The sample was peripheral blood.

The CDR3 region is CASKGQGDSPLHF. The DNA of the CDR3 is TGTGCCAGTAAGGGACAGGGGGACTCACCCCTCCACTTT. This chain links TRBV19 with TRBJ1-6; 11 bases align to TRBD1. CDR1 and CDR2 from the germline V gene are LNHDA and SQIVND (reference sequence). Trimming cost V 7 bases and J 10 bases; bases outside gene matches: 3. The CDR3 runs 13 residues.